Sequencing of this T cell receptor beta chain was carried out in a study of blood T cells in healthy people across ages. Turning to this clonotype: The antigen is undetermined.

PBMCs were isolated at a quantity of at least 7 million per sample. Per sample, no less than 5 micrograms of total RNA were extracted. The second PCR ran about 6 to 11 cycles with a sample-barcoded 5' primer and J-beta primers. Via MiXCR, TCRdb re-called the 5' RACE reads, giving one row per CDR3 protein. The sample comprises approximately 940,000 distinct CDR3 sequences, 40% to 60% of which are singletons, and about an eighth rests with the top ten. J gave up 10 bases and V 4 bases, and 12 bases lay outside the gene matches. Germline V gene data show CDR1 as SGDLS and CDR2 as YYNGEE. The CDR3 has 14 amino acids. Study-level points and caveats: CMV infection status of these donors was not known.

This chain uses TRBV9 with TRBJ2-3; 7 bases match TRBD1. The sample was blood. This sequence was found in a man aged 30 to 45 in good health. As DNA, the CDR3 is TGTGCCAGCAGCACTGGGACAGTGGAAAAGGCGCAGTATTTT. The encoded protein is CASSTGTVEKAQYF.